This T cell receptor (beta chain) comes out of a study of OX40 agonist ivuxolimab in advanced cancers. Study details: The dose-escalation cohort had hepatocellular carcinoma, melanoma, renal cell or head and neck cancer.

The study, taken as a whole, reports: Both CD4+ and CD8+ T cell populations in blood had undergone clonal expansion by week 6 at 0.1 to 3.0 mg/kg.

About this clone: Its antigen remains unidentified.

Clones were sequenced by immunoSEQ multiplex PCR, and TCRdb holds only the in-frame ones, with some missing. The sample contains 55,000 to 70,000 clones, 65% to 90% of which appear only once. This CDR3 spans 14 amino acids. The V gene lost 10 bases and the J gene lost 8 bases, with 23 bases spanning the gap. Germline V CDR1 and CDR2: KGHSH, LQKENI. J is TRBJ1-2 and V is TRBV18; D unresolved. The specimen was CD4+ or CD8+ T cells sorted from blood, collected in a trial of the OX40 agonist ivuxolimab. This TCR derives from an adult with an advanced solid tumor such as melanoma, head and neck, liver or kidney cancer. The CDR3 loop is CATSSVADAIGYTF. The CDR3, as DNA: TGTGCCACCTCGAGCGTGGCAGACGCAATCGGCTACACCTTC.